The rows below give T cell receptor beta chains drawn from one sample of a study of blood T cell repertoires in COVID-19. Measured with immunoSEQ multiplex PCR; TCRdb has only the in-frame clones, and not every one. The table shows over 150,000 clones, with about four fifths occurring only once. The sequencing input was PBMCs or T cells enriched from blood (not recorded which). These receptors were obtained from a man aged 35 to 55 who had recovered from COVID-19. Both conserved end residues are part of each CDR3. The D gene is left open where the match is weak. Clone size is shown for a subset of rows, as once, few, many or a class of expanded clone.

v_gene	abundance	d_gene	j_gene	len	CDR3nt	CDR3aa
TRBV7-8	NA	NA	TRBJ1-5	14	TGTGCCAGCAGCTTCTCCGGGTCAGGGCAGCCCCAGCATTTT	CASSFSGSGQPQHF
TRBV11-2	NA	NA	TRBJ2-2	16	TGTGCCAGCAGCTTAGTCCGGGAGCAGGAGGGCGGGGAGCTGTTTTTT	CASSLVREQEGGELFF
TRBV6-2/TRBV6-3	many	TRBD2	TRBJ2-1	18	TGTGCCAGCAGTTACCAGTATCTGAGCGGGACCCTATTATATGAGCAGTTCTTC	CASSYQYLSGTLLYEQFF
TRBV5-4	NA	TRBD1	TRBJ1-6	17	TGTGCCAGCAGCTTGGAACAGGGGAGCTCCTATAATTCACCCCTCCACTTT	CASSLEQGSSYNSPLHF
TRBV6-4	NA	TRBD2	TRBJ2-3	15	TGTGCCAGCAGTGAGGCTAGCGGGAGCACAGATACGCAGTATTTT	CASSEASGSTDTQYF
TRBV3-1/TRBV3-2	NA	TRBD1	TRBJ1-2	15	TGTGCCAGCAGCCAAGGGGGACAGGGTTTTCGTGGCTACACCTTC	CASSQGGQGFRGYTF
TRBV4-1	once	TRBD2	TRBJ2-6	18	TGCGCCAGCAGCCAAGGAGCGGGAGTGAACTCTGGGGCCAACGTCCTGACTTTC	CASSQGAGVNSGANVLTF
TRBV19	NA	TRBD1	TRBJ1-2	16	TGTGCCAGTAGTTCGCCCCGGACAGGGTCGCACTATGGCTACACCTTC	CASSSPRTGSHYGYTF
TRBV4-2	NA	TRBD2	TRBJ2-2	16	TGTGCCAGCAGCCAAGATCGGACTAGTCTGGCCGGGGAGCTGTTTTTT	CASSQDRTSLAGELFF
TRBV7-3	NA	TRBD2	TRBJ2-1	18	TGTGCCAGCAGCAGAGGGACTAGCGGGAGGATCTCCTACAATGAGCAGTTCTTC	CASSRGTSGRISYNEQFF
TRBV30	NA	TRBD1	TRBJ2-5	15	TGTGCCTGGAGCCAGGGACAGAGCAACCAAGAGACCCAGTACTTC	CAWSQGQSNQETQYF
TRBV7-9	NA	TRBD2	TRBJ2-1	16	TGTGCCAGCAGCCCCACCTCAGCGGGAGCAAACAATGAGCAGTTCTTC	CASSPTSAGANNEQFF
TRBV15	few	TRBD2	TRBJ2-1	18	TGTGCCACCAGCAGAGGAAGGAGCGGGAGGGCATCATACAATGAGCAGTTCTTC	CATSRGRSGRASYNEQFF
TRBV5-1	NA	TRBD1	TRBJ2-1	15	TGCGCCAGCAGCTCCAGGGGGCCTAGTTTCAATGAGCAGTTCTTC	CASSSRGPSFNEQFF
TRBV3-1/TRBV3-2	once	NA	TRBJ2-5	15	TGTGCCTCCTCAGTCGTAGGCGGCCCGGGGGAGACCCAGTACTTC	CASSVVGGPGETQYF
TRBV6-1	once	NA	TRBJ1-2	11	TGTGCCAGCAATCTTAACTATGGCTACACCTTC	CASNLNYGYTF
TRBV28	NA	TRBD1	TRBJ1-1	13	TGTGCCACCAGTCCAGGGGGCCACACTGAAGCTTTCTTT	CATSPGGHTEAFF
TRBV28	NA	TRBD1	TRBJ2-7	14	TGTGCCCATGGACAGGGGGCTTTTTGGGACGAGCAGTACTTC	CAHGQGAFWDEQYF